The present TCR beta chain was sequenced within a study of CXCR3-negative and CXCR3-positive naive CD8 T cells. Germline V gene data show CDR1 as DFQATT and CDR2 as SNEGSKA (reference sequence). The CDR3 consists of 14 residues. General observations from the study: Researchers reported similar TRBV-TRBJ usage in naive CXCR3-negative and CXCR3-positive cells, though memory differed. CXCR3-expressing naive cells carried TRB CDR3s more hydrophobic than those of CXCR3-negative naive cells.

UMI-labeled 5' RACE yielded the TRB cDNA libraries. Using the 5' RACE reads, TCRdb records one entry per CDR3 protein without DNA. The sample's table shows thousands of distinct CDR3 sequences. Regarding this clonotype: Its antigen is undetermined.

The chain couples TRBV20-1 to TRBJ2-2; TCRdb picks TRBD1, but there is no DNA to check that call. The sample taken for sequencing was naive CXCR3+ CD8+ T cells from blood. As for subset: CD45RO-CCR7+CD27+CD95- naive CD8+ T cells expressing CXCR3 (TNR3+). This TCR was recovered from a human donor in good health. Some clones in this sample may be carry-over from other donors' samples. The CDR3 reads CSASSAGATGELFF.